The 10 T cell receptor beta chains below come from one sample, sequenced in a study of T cells in Graves' hyperthyroidism and ophthalmopathy (dated by TCRdb to the late 2010s). The library was obtained by multiplex PCR. The instrument given in TCRdb is Illumina HiSeq 2000. TCR beta CDR3 regions were amplified from RNA transcripts. The first round of RT-PCR for the TCR CDR3 was performed with the HTBI primer set and the Qiagen OneStep RT-PCR kit. In-frame beta chains were kept once TCRdb had trimmed the public reads at Q25 with fastp and called clones with MiXCR. Rows are combined by CDR3 protein, so each entry shows the most common genes and DNA. Counted in this sample were fewer than 350,000 distinct CDR3 sequences; over 12% of them appeared once. Around 30% of the sample rests with the top ten. Material for sequencing was blood. The receptors shown here come from a woman in her forties or fifties with Graves' hyperthyroidism that later progressed to Graves' ophthalmopathy.

The V gene is TRBV19, the J gene TRBJ1-5, with D perhaps TRBD1 (6 bases). This CDR3 spans 15 amino acids. V was clipped by 7 bases and J by 0 bases, with 13 bases between them. Germline CDR1 is LNHDA and CDR2 is SQIVND (reference sequence). The CDR3 DNA reads TGTGCCAGTACCACCACAGGGAGTAGCAATCAGCCCCAGCATTTT. Its translation: CASTTTGSSNQPQHF.

The DNA of the CDR3 is TGTGCCAGCACCCGTCTGGGCGGCGGCAGAAGCTCCTACAATGAGCAGTTCTTC. This sequence encodes CASTRLGGGRSSYNEQFF. The genes are TRBV6-1 and TRBJ2-1, with D uncertain. In germline, CDR1 is MNHNS, CDR2 SASEGT. Trimming took 7 bases from V and 0 from J, leaving 22 bases between them. This CDR3 spans 18 amino acids.

This clonotype was counted ten times or more. The rearrangement uses TRBV6-5 and TRBJ1-1, with no clear D. Germline V gene lookup returns CDR1 MNHEY and CDR2 SVGAGI. The CDR3 has 15 amino acids. The V gene lost 3 bases and the J gene lost 3 bases, with 14 bases spanning the gap. The CDR3 sequence is CASSYVAGVDTEAFF. CDR3 DNA: TGTGCCAGCAGTTATGTGGCAGGAGTAGACACTGAAGCTTTCTTT.

This clonotype was picked up many times. The chain has TRBV28 and TRBJ1-6; D may be TRBD1 (5 bases). V was trimmed by 8 bases and J by 6 bases, leaving 8 bases between them. CDR3 size: 12 residues. In germline, CDR1 is MDHEN, CDR2 SYDVKM. Here the CDR3 reads CASHGGNSPLHF. The CDR3 nucleotides are TGTGCCAGCCACGGGGGTAATTCACCCCTCCACTTT. The full variable domain, rest sourced from reference TRBV28 and TRBJ1-6, is DVKVTQSSRYLVKRTGEKVFLECVQDMDHENMFWYRQDPGLGLRLIYFSYDVKMKEKGDIPEGYSVSREKKERFSLILESASTNQTSMYLCASHGGNSPLHFGNGTRLTVT.

This clonotype has ten or more counts. The chain combines TRBV28 with TRBJ2-4; a possible D gene is TRBD2 (6 bases). V was shortened by 6 bases and J by 0 bases, with 18 bases between the two germline ends. This CDR3 has 17 residues. The germline V gene encodes CDR1 MDHEN and CDR2 SYDVKM. Here the CDR3 DNA reads TGTGCCAGCAGGGTCGGAGGGTATGCGCTAGCCAAAAACATTCAGTACTTC. It yields the protein CASRVGGYALAKNIQYF.

This chain joins TRBV19 and TRBJ2-7, with 11 bases aligning to TRBD2. Losses at the gene ends were 5 bases for V and 0 bases for J; bases not matched to a gene: 12. Germline V gene data show CDR1 as LNHDA and CDR2 as SQIVND (reference sequence). The length of the CDR3 is 18 residues. The CDR3 DNA reads as TGTGCCAGTAGTTTTAGCGGGAGGGCCCCCGCCTCCTCCTACGAGCAGTACTTC. Translating it yields CASSFSGRAPASSYEQYF.

Many counts were recorded for this clonotype. The V gene is TRBV5-1, the J gene TRBJ2-3; 7 bases agree with TRBD1. CDR1 is SGHRS and CDR2 is YFSETQ in the germline V gene. The CDR3 has 14 residues. With 5 bases clipped from V and 2 bases from J, the junction kept 5 bases outside the gene matches. The CDR3: CASSTGQYTDTQYF. Written as DNA, the CDR3 is TGCGCCAGCAGTACGGGACAGTACACAGATACGCAGTATTTT.

This clonotype was counted between two and nine times. The V gene is TRBV5-6, the J gene TRBJ2-3; weak D call: TRBD2 (5 bases). The CDR3 contains 15 residues. Trimming removed 7 bases at V and 6 bases at J, with 21 bases between. Germline CDR1 is SGHDT and CDR2 is YYEEEE. The CDR3 spells CASHPPGITPDTQYF. CDR3 coding DNA: TGTGCCAGCCACCCTCCGGGAATAACGCCCGATACGCAGTATTTT.

This clonotype was recorded many times. This chain uses TRBV28 with TRBJ2-2; D uncertain. Per germline, CDR1 MDHEN and CDR2 SYDVKM. With 6 bases removed from V and 1 base from J, the gap between germline ends came to 12 bases. The CDR3 is 15 residues long. The CDR3 here is CASRPGRLNTGELFF. CDR3 sequence (DNA): TGTGCCAGCAGACCCGGACGGTTGAACACCGGGGAGCTGTTTTTT.

This clonotype showed up many times. The chain carries TRBV28 and TRBJ1-2; D is possibly TRBD1 (6 bases). This CDR3 contains 15 residues. CDR1 is MDHEN and CDR2 is SYDVKM in the germline V gene. Trimming took off 4 bases at V and 4 bases at J, with 16 bases between the two ends. CDR3 sequence: CASSSGSGVAYGYTF. The CDR3 DNA reads TGTGCCAGCAGTTCCGGGTCAGGGGTTGCCTATGGCTACACCTTC.